This TCR beta chain derives from a study of cytomegalovirus exposure and HLA in healthy donors. Study outcomes and limitations: Most TCR sequences proved rare, with some public TCRs found in many donors. TCR beta V- and J-gene trimming, according to a later analysis, was linked to a missense DCLRE1C variant.

The germline CDR1 and CDR2 sequences are SGHNT and YYREEE (reference sequence). V gave up 4 bases and J gave up 7 bases, with 18 bases separating them. This CDR3 comprises 15 residues. A remark on this clone: Its antigen is undetermined.

Researchers ran the PCR with 60 Vbeta and 13 Jbeta primers. TCRdb's copy holds only in-frame clones and misses some; the assay was immunoSEQ multiplex PCR. The table lists about 100,000 clones, approximately 73% of them singletons. The receptor was isolated from a woman between 50 and 59 years old in good health and CMV-seropositive. Sequencing used PBMCs. The J gene is TRBJ2-1, the V gene TRBV5-4; possibly TRBD2 for D (6 bases). Written as DNA, the CDR3 is TGTGCCAGCAGCCCCCGGGACTGGGGTTCGAATGAGCAGTTCTTC. Translation: CASSPRDWGSNEQFF.